This T cell receptor (beta chain) was recovered during a study of cytomegalovirus exposure and HLA in healthy donors. Germline CDR1 is MNHNY and CDR2 is SVGAGI (reference sequence). The V end was cut by 2 bases, the J end by 6 bases, with 11 bases between. The CDR3 has 14 amino acids. Amplification used 60 Vbeta primers and 13 Jbeta primers. As processed by the authors: It was a later analysis that counted about 80 million unique TCR beta chains, of which roughly 11 million were shared. Repertoires were generated with immunoSEQ multiplex PCR, while TCRdb's copy carries only in-frame clones and drops some. Clone size and the V and J calls come from that table; the DNA yielded D and trimming. The sample lists about 150,000 clones, roughly 88% occurring once. This clone is a singleton in its sample. The antigen is undetermined. Broader study findings: The authors considered a cluster of highly shared sequence variants likely to be a sequencing artifact. Researchers reported that a few CMV-associated chains were confirmed in vitro as CMV antigen-specific. Several of the most significant clusters appeared, in a later analysis, to be linked to common viral pathogens.

Sequencing was performed on PBMCs. This receptor was obtained from a middle-aged woman in good health and CMV-seronegative. The rearrangement joins TRBV6-6 to TRBJ1-5; the D gene is possibly TRBD1 (6 bases). CDR3 amino acids: CASSYGGGGQPQHF. CDR3 sequence (DNA): TGTGCCAGCAGTTACGGGGGGGGCGGTCAGCCCCAGCATTTT.